The clone carrying this TCR beta chain was detected a few times. What it recognizes is unknown. The data were taken from a study of cytomegalovirus exposure and HLA in healthy donors. Germline CDR1 MDHEN, CDR2 SYDVKM. Trimming left V 6 bases short and J 5 bases short, with 14 bases between. The CDR3 length is 15 residues. Study outcomes and limitations: A later analysis reported that several of the most significant clusters appeared to be linked to common viral pathogens, among them Epstein-Barr virus. Later findings reportedly placed an Asian-associated ancestry cluster below the roughly 690-donor mean for N-insertions. In a later analysis, TCR beta V- and J-gene trimming showed a link to a missense DCLRE1C variant. A later analysis revealed that TCR association rates differed between HLA loci, peaking at DRB1 and bottoming out at HLA-C.

The PCR employed 60 Vbeta primers together with 13 Jbeta primers. TCRdb keeps only in-frame clones here, not all; method: immunoSEQ multiplex PCR. Counted here are 150,000 to 200,000 clones, approximately 81% occurring once; the ten biggest clones make up around 1.9%. The TCR was taken from a man aged 18 to 30 in good health and CMV-seronegative. The specimen was PBMCs. V gene TRBV28 combines with J gene TRBJ1-6; a possible D gene is TRBD1 (6 bases). The CDR3 DNA follows: TGTGCCAGCAGGCACAGGGAAATTAATAATTCACCCCTCCACTTT. Translated: CASRHREINNSPLHF.